This T cell receptor beta chain was recorded in a study of T cell changes during pregnancy in multiple sclerosis (dated by TCRdb to about 2019). A note on the overall study: In women with multiple sclerosis, the researchers looked at how the T cell repertoire shifted as pregnancy progressed.

Preparation of the library involved the immunoSEQ multiplex PCR assay. What TCRdb holds here is the immuneACCESS table cut down to in-frame rearrangements. Part of the clones is not present; checked against another copy, under half of the missing clones reflect an unresolved V gene, and the others are unexplained. The sample table lists under 40,000 clones, more than 75% of them with a count of one. The top ten hold around 4.2% of the sample. Remarks on this clone: Its binding antigen is unknown. No much larger clone is present one base from it, and per-base qualities are unavailable.

Measured from the cysteine to the phenylalanine, the CDR3 is 15 residues long. Solely the CDR3 DNA is kept, with 45 bases framed from the first base. CDR1 SEHNR and CDR2 FQNEAQ are derived from the germline V gene (reference sequence). Trimming takes 11 bases from V and 1 base from J, and the germline ends sit 19 bases apart. Recombination joined TRBV7-9 with TRBJ2-3; the best D guess is TRBD2, with 6 bases matching. The sample consisted of peripheral blood, taken in the second trimester of pregnancy. This TCR was recovered from a female donor in good health, enrolled as a control in a pregnancy study. The nucleotide sequence is TGTGCCGCGGGGCCTAATGCGGAAGGCACAGATACGCAGTATTTT. Translation gives CAAGPNAEGTDTQYF.